These T cell receptor beta chains were read from a single sample in a study of CXCR3-negative and CXCR3-positive naive CD8 T cells. TCRdb re-called the 5' RACE reads and catalogs CDR3 proteins one per entry, DNA excluded. Seen in this sample are 140,000 to 150,000 distinct CDR3 sequences; the ten most common clones hold around 0.3%. The sequenced material came from naive CXCR3+ CD8+ T cells from blood. The receptors originated from a human donor in good health. Some clones in this sample may be carry-over from other donors' samples. CDR3s include the opening cysteine and the closing phenylalanine or tryptophan. The order of the fields is CDR3 protein, J gene, V gene.

cdr3_aa: CASSALWREDNEQFF; j_call: TRBJ2-1; v_call: TRBV25-1
cdr3_aa: CASSGTGRPYEQYF; j_call: TRBJ2-7; v_call: TRBV7-2
cdr3_aa: CASSLSSGGRETQYF; j_call: TRBJ2-5; v_call: TRBV28
cdr3_aa: CASSNPNPPYGYTF; j_call: TRBJ1-2; v_call: TRBV21-1
cdr3_aa: CSMEQGADGYTF; j_call: TRBJ1-2; v_call: TRBV29-1
cdr3_aa: CASSQEPGISYNEQFF; j_call: TRBJ2-1; v_call: TRBV4-2
cdr3_aa: CATSKPGTGFSDTQYF; j_call: TRBJ2-3; v_call: TRBV15
cdr3_aa: CASSPSGGVYSYEQYF; j_call: TRBJ2-7; v_call: TRBV7-2
cdr3_aa: CASSIGTVNTEAFF; j_call: TRBJ1-1; v_call: TRBV19
cdr3_aa: CASSLQGAGSYNSPLHF; j_call: TRBJ1-6; v_call: TRBV6-5
cdr3_aa: CASSPPGAAEAFF; j_call: TRBJ1-1; v_call: TRBV7-9
cdr3_aa: CASSLEGSKGYEQYF; j_call: TRBJ2-7; v_call: TRBV7-2
cdr3_aa: CAISVSRGADEQYF; j_call: TRBJ2-7; v_call: TRBV10-3
cdr3_aa: CASSIEGWGNIQYF; j_call: TRBJ2-4; v_call: TRBV19
cdr3_aa: CASSQGRVNTEAFF; j_call: TRBJ1-1; v_call: TRBV4-1
cdr3_aa: CASGRQGNGYTF; j_call: TRBJ1-2; v_call: TRBV19
cdr3_aa: CASSHELAGGKNEQFF; j_call: TRBJ2-1; v_call: TRBV3-1
cdr3_aa: CASRLAGVSTEAFF; j_call: TRBJ1-1; v_call: TRBV4-1
cdr3_aa: CASSSVLDRGPLIEAFF; j_call: TRBJ1-1; v_call: TRBV7-9
cdr3_aa: CASSLGGNLAGYNEQFF; j_call: TRBJ2-1; v_call: TRBV12-3/TRBV12-4
cdr3_aa: CSARGLAGVGNEQFF; j_call: TRBJ2-1; v_call: TRBV20-1
cdr3_aa: CASSYGLGSYEQYF; j_call: TRBJ2-7; v_call: TRBV6-5
cdr3_aa: CASSLVEETQYF; j_call: TRBJ2-5; v_call: TRBV5-1
cdr3_aa: CASSETSGGADTQYF; j_call: TRBJ2-3; v_call: TRBV6-2/TRBV6-3
cdr3_aa: CAISTGYYEQYF; j_call: TRBJ2-7; v_call: TRBV10-3
cdr3_aa: CASSAAGAYEQYF; j_call: TRBJ2-7; v_call: TRBV28
cdr3_aa: CASSSLSVPSGYTF; j_call: TRBJ1-2; v_call: TRBV7-9
cdr3_aa: CASRTGTYGTEAFF; j_call: TRBJ1-1; v_call: TRBV3-1
cdr3_aa: CASSQGYEPGTGLFYGYTF; j_call: TRBJ1-2; v_call: TRBV3-1
cdr3_aa: CASSSDSSPYNEQFF; j_call: TRBJ2-1; v_call: TRBV5-6
cdr3_aa: CASSLGQGYTEAFF; j_call: TRBJ1-1; v_call: TRBV5-1
cdr3_aa: CASVPSLLVAGEDKNIQYF; j_call: TRBJ2-4; v_call: TRBV12-5
cdr3_aa: CASSRTGSGELFF; j_call: TRBJ2-2; v_call: TRBV4-3
cdr3_aa: CSAIDRGSRSTDTQYF; j_call: TRBJ2-3; v_call: TRBV20-1
cdr3_aa: CAISGSSGELFF; j_call: TRBJ2-2; v_call: TRBV10-3
cdr3_aa: CSARRVTGELFF; j_call: TRBJ2-2; v_call: TRBV29-1
cdr3_aa: CASSVGRAETDTQYF; j_call: TRBJ2-3; v_call: TRBV2
cdr3_aa: CASSDIRAPVSYEQYF; j_call: TRBJ2-7; v_call: TRBV25-1
cdr3_aa: CASSIGQAYEQYF; j_call: TRBJ2-7; v_call: TRBV5-1
cdr3_aa: CSVPLGSAEAFF; j_call: TRBJ1-1; v_call: TRBV29-1
cdr3_aa: CASSIISTGELFF; j_call: TRBJ2-2; v_call: TRBV19
cdr3_aa: CASSQGLAGRNTGELFF; j_call: TRBJ2-2; v_call: TRBV5-5
cdr3_aa: CTSRDLEASERSEAFF; j_call: TRBJ1-1; v_call: TRBV7-2
cdr3_aa: CASSIGSVADTQYF; j_call: TRBJ2-3; v_call: TRBV5-1
cdr3_aa: CASSWDRVNTQYF; j_call: TRBJ2-3; v_call: TRBV28
cdr3_aa: CSVRGENTGELFF; j_call: TRBJ2-2; v_call: TRBV29-1
cdr3_aa: CASRDRLDNSPLHF; j_call: TRBJ1-6; v_call: TRBV6-2/TRBV6-3
cdr3_aa: CASSLGTGNISPLHF; j_call: TRBJ1-6; v_call: TRBV28
cdr3_aa: CASSSLAGANQETQYF; j_call: TRBJ2-5; v_call: TRBV5-4
cdr3_aa: CASSLIPDRGGYTF; j_call: TRBJ1-2; v_call: TRBV7-3
cdr3_aa: CASSPGTADTQYF; j_call: TRBJ2-3; v_call: TRBV9
cdr3_aa: CASSLVGGRSSYNEQFF; j_call: TRBJ2-1; v_call: TRBV7-6
cdr3_aa: CASSQDMNTEAFF; j_call: TRBJ1-1; v_call: TRBV14
cdr3_aa: CAWSVDRANEQFF; j_call: TRBJ2-1; v_call: TRBV30
cdr3_aa: CASSPRQGRDGYTF; j_call: TRBJ1-2; v_call: TRBV21-1
cdr3_aa: CASSRTGADTQYF; j_call: TRBJ2-3; v_call: TRBV5-5
cdr3_aa: CSVESGGLVDYGYTF; j_call: TRBJ1-2; v_call: TRBV29-1
cdr3_aa: CASSSGQGAGGNEQFF; j_call: TRBJ2-1; v_call: TRBV5-1
cdr3_aa: CASSQDRTPYYGYTF; j_call: TRBJ1-2; v_call: TRBV4-3